What follows are 8 T cell receptor beta chains derived from one specimen sequenced in a study of blood T cell repertoires in COVID-19. Only in-frame clones appear in the TCRdb table, and some are missing; sequencing was by immunoSEQ multiplex PCR. The data hold about 140,000 clones, with 80% to 85% observed a single time. Sequenced input: peripheral blood. These receptors originate from a woman between 55 and 75 years old with acute or convalescent COVID-19.

The genes are TRBV30 and TRBJ2-2; D not resolved. The CDR3 spans 14 residues. V was trimmed by 4 bases and J by 0 bases, leaving 9 bases between them. Germline assignment: CDR1 GTSNPN and CDR2 SVGIG (reference sequence). The CDR3 DNA is TGTGCCTGGAAAAGAGTGACGAACACCGGGGAGCTGTTTTTT. Residues: CAWKRVTNTGELFF.

Here the CDR3 reads CASSTTFSGQHSNTEAFF. DNA of the CDR3: TGTGCCAGCAGCACGACGTTTTCGGGACAGCACTCAAACACTGAAGCTTTCTTT. This chain links TRBV7-9 with TRBJ1-1; 7 bases agree with TRBD1. Germline values: CDR1 SEHNR, CDR2 FQNEAQ (reference sequence). V lost 5 bases to trimming and J lost 2 bases; unmatched junction nucleotides: 17. The CDR3 consists of 18 residues.

The chain is built from TRBV5-1 and TRBJ2-1, with 9 bases lining up with TRBD2. V lost 7 bases, J lost 9 bases, and 11 bases stayed unmatched. The CDR3 covers 14 residues. Germline-derived CDR1 and CDR2 are SGHRS and YFSETQ. The CDR3 loop is CASGPLAGPGEQFF. The CDR3 coding sequence is TGCGCCAGCGGACCTCTAGCGGGGCCCGGTGAGCAGTTCTTC.

This clone was detected only once. The CDR3 DNA sequence: TGTGCCAGCAGGAGTGTAAGCTCCTACGAGCAGTACTTC. This gives the protein CASRSVSSYEQYF. The rearrangement joins TRBV28 to TRBJ2-7; D not certain. Trimming pared 6 bases from V and 0 bases from J, leaving 9 bases between. CDR3 length: 13 amino acids. From germline, CDR1 is MDHEN and CDR2 SYDVKM. Supplemented by reference TRBV28 and TRBJ2-7, the full variable domain reads DVKVTQSSRYLVKRTGEKVFLECVQDMDHENMFWYRQDPGLGLRLIYFSYDVKMKEKGDIPEGYSVSREKKERFSLILESASTNQTSMYLCASRSVSSYEQYFGPGTRLTVT.

CDR3 coding DNA: TGCAGCGACCAGGGGGCCTATGGCTACACCTTC. Amino acids: CSDQGAYGYTF. The chain combines TRBV29-1 with TRBJ1-2, with 8 bases lining up with TRBD1. Per germline, CDR1 SQVTM and CDR2 ANQGSEA. V shed 7 bases and J 4 bases; nucleotides not matched to a gene: 2. CDR3 size: 11 residues.

The chain employs TRBV4-1 and TRBJ2-1, with 12 bases lining up with TRBD2. Unmatched junction bases numbered 6, after V lost 3 bases and J lost 9 bases. The germline V gene encodes CDR1 MGHRA and CDR2 YSYEKL. The CDR3 consists of 15 residues. CDR3: CASSHSSGRDSEQFF. Written as DNA, the CDR3 is TGCGCCAGCAGCCATTCTAGCGGGAGGGATAGTGAGCAGTTCTTC.

In its sample, this clone was seen once. This chain uses TRBV28 with TRBJ1-3; 8 nucleotides agree with TRBD1. CDR1 is MDHEN and CDR2 is SYDVKM in the germline V gene. Trimming took 6 bases from V and 5 from J; bases not matched to a gene: 9. The CDR3 contains 15 residues. Here the CDR3 reads CASRPTGGSRNTIYF. The DNA for the CDR3 is TGTGCCAGCAGGCCCACAGGGGGTAGTAGAAACACCATATATTTT.

This clone appeared a few times. V gene TRBV6-5 combines with J gene TRBJ1-1, with D hard to call. V was shortened by 6 bases and J by 4 bases, with 3 bases between the two germline ends. Germline V gene data show CDR1 as MNHEY and CDR2 as SVGAGI. The CDR3 has 10 residues. The CDR3 DNA reads as TGTGCCAGCAGGCGCACTGAAGCTTTCTTT. Amino acid sequence: CASRRTEAFF.